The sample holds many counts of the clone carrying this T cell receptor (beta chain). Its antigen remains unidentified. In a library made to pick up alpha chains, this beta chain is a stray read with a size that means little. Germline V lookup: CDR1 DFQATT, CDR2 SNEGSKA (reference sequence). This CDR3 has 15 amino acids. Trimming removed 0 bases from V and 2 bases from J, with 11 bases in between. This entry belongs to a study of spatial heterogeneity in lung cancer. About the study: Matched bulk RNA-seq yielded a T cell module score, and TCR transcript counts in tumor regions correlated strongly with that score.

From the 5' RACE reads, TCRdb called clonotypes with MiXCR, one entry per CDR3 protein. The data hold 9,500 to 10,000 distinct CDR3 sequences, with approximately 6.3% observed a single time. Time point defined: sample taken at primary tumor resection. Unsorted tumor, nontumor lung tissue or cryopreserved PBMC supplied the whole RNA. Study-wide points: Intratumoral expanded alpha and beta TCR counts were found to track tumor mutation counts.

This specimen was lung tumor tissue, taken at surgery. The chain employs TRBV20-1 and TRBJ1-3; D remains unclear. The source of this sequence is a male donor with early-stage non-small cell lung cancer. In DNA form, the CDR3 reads TGCAGTGCTAGAGATTGGGGTGGTACTGGAAACACCATATATTTT. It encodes CSARDWGGTGNTIYF.